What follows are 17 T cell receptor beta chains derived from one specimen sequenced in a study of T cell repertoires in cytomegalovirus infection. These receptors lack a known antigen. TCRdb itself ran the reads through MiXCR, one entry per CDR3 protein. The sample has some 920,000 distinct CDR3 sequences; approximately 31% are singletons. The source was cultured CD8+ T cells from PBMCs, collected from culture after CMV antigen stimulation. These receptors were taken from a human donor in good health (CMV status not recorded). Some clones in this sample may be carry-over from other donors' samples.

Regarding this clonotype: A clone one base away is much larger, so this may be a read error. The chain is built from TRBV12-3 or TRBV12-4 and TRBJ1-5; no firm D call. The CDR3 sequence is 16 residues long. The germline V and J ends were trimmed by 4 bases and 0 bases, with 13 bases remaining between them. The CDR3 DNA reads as TGTGCCAGCAGTTGTTACGGGAGGTATAGCAATCAGCCCCAGCATTTT. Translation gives CASSCYGRYSNQPQHF.

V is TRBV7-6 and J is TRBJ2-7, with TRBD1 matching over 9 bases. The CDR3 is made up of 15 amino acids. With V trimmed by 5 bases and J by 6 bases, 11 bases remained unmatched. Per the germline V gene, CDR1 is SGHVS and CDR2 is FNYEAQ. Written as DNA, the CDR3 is TGTGCCAGCAGCACAACACCGGGGACAGGGTCCGAGCAGTACTTC. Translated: CASSTTPGTGSEQYF.

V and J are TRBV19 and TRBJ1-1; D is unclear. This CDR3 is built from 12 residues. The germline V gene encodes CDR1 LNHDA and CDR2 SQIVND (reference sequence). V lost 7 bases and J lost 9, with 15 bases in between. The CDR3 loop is CASTSNSGQAFF. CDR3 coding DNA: TGTGCCAGTACCTCCAATTCGGGCCAAGCTTTCTTT.

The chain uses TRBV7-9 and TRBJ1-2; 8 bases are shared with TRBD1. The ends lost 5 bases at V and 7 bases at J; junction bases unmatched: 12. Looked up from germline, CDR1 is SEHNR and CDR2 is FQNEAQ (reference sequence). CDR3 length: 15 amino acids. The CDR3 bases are TGTGCCAGCAGCGCCGACAGGGGAGCCCCGGGTGGCTACACCTTC. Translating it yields CASSADRGAPGGYTF.

This chain's CDR3 is CASSLSTGRSDEQFF. In nucleotides, the CDR3 is TGTGCCAGCAGTTTATCGACAGGGAGAAGCGATGAGCAGTTCTTC. The genes are TRBV27 and TRBJ2-1, with 7 bases lining up with TRBD1. Germline lookup yields CDR1 MNHEY and CDR2 SMNVEV (reference sequence). Losses at the gene ends were 0 bases for V and 8 bases for J; bases not matched to a gene: 7. The length of the CDR3 is 15 residues.

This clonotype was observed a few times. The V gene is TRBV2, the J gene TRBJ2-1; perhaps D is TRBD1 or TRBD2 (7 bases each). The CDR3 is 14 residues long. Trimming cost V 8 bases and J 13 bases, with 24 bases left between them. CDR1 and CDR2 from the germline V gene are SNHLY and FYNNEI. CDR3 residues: CASDADQGGRAQFF. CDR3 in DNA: TGTGCCAGCGACGCGGACCAGGGGGGGCGCGCCCAGTTCTTC. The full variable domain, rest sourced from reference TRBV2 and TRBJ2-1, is EPEVTQTPSHQVTQMGQEVILRCVPISNHLYFYWYRQILGQKVEFLVSFYNNEISEKSEIFDDQFSVERPDGSNFTLKIRSTKLEDSAMYFCASDADQGGRAQFFGPGTRLTVL.

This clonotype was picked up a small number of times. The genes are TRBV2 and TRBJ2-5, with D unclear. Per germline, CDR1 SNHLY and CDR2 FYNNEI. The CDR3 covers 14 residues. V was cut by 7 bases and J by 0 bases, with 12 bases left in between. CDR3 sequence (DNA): TGTGCCAGCACGCATCCCTTCTACCAAGAGACCCAGTACTTC. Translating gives CASTHPFYQETQYF.

The CDR3 is CASSLIGSGTGGVGTEAFF. Written as DNA, the CDR3 is TGTGCCAGCAGCCTGATTGGTTCTGGGACAGGGGGTGTCGGCACTGAAGCTTTCTTT. The genes are TRBV7-3 and TRBJ1-1, with 11 bases lining up with TRBD1. CDR3 size: 19 residues. CDR1 and CDR2 from the germline V gene are SGHTA and FQGTGA. V dropped 5 bases and J dropped 4; count of bases not matched to a gene: 18.

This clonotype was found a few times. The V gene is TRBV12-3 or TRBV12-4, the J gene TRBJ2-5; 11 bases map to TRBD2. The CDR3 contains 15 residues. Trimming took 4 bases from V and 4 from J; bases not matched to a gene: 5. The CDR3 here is CASSSPGTSGETQYF. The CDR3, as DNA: TGTGCCAGCAGTTCCCCTGGGACTAGCGGAGAGACCCAGTACTTC.

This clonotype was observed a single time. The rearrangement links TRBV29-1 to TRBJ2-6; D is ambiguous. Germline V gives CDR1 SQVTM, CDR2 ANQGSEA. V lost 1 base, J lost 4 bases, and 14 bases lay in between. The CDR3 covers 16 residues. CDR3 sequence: CSVEVQQSSGANVLTF. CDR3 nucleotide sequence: TGCAGCGTTGAAGTTCAACAGAGTTCGGGGGCCAACGTCCTGACTTTC.

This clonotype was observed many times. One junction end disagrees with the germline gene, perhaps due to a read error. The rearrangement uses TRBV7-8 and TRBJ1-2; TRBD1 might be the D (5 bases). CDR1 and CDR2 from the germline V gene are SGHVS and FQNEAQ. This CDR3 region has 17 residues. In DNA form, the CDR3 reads TGTGCAAGCAGTGGCTTAGAATTCGACAGCCAATCCTATGGCTACACCTTC. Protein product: CASSGLEFDSQSYGYTF.

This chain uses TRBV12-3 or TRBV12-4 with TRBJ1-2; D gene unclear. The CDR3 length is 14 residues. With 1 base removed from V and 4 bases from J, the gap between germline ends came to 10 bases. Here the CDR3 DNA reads TGTGCCAGCAGTTTAGTGGACGGACTCTATGGCTACACCTTC. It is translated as CASSLVDGLYGYTF.

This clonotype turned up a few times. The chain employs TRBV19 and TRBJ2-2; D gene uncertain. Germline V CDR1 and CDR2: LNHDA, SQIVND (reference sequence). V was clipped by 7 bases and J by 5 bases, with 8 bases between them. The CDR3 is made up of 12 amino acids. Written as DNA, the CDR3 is TGTGCCAGTACCACGTGGACCGGGGAGCTGTTTTTT. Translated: CASTTWTGELFF.

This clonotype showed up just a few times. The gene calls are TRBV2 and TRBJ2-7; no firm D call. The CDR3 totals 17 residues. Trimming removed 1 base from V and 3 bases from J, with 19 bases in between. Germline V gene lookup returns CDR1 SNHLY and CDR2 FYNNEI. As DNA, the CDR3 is TGTGCCAGCAGTGAAGGGCTGGGCAGGTCCATCGACTACGAGCAGTACTTC. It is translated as CASSEGLGRSIDYEQYF.

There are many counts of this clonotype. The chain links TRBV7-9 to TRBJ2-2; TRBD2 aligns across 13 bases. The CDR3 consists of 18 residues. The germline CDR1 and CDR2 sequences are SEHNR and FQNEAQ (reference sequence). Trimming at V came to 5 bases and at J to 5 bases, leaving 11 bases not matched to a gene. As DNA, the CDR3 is TGTGCCAGCAGCCCCTCGCCCGGGACTAGCGGGATGACCGGGGAGCTGTTTTTT. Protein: CASSPSPGTSGMTGELFF.

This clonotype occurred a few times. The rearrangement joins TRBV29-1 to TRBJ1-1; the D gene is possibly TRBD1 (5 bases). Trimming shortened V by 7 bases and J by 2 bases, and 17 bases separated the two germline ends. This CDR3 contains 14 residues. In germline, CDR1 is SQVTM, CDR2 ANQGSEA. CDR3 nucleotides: TGCAGCGCCAAACTCGTAGGACATAACACTGAAGCTTTCTTT. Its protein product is CSAKLVGHNTEAFF.

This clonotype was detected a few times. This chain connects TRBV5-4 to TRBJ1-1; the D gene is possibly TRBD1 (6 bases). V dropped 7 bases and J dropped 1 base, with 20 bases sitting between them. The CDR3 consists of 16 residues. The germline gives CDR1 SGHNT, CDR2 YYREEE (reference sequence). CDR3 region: CASHTEGGQENTEAFF. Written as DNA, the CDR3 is TGTGCCAGCCATACTGAGGGGGGGCAAGAGAACACTGAAGCTTTCTTT.